This passage covers 20 T cell receptor beta chains from one sample sequenced in a study of cytomegalovirus exposure and HLA in healthy donors. Researchers ran the PCR with 60 Vbeta and 13 Jbeta primers. The assay was immunoSEQ multiplex PCR, and TCRdb's table has in-frame clones only and misses some. Among 200,000 to 250,000 clones listed, 70% to 90% were seen once. What was sequenced was PBMCs. Every receptor here comes from a human donor in good health.

This clone has just a few counts. For the CDR3, the DNA is TGTGCCAGCTCCCGACTAGCGGGAGGCCTAGGTGAGCAGTACTTC. Residues: CASSRLAGGLGEQYF. This chain joins TRBV18 and TRBJ2-7; TRBD2 aligns across 13 bases. Trimming removed 6 bases from V and 7 bases from J; junction bases left unmatched: 9. Germline V lookup: CDR1 KGHSH, CDR2 LQKENI. The CDR3 has 15 residues.

The chain joins TRBV6-5 to TRBJ1-1; possibly TRBD1 for D (5 bases). The germline gives CDR1 MNHEY, CDR2 SVGAGI. The length of the CDR3 is 15 residues. The V end lost 5 bases, the J end lost 3 bases, and 16 bases lay between the germline ends. CDR3 protein: CASSTRQGGDTEAFF. The CDR3 bases are TGTGCCAGCAGTACCCGTCAGGGAGGGGACACTGAAGCTTTCTTT.

This clone was counted once. The V and J genes are TRBV5-8 and TRBJ1-5; TRBD1 agrees at 9 bases. CDR1 and CDR2 from the germline V gene are SGHTS and YDEGEE. J lost 5 bases, V lost 0 bases, and 3 bases had no gene match. The CDR3 sequence is 15 residues long. The CDR3 coding sequence is TGTGCCAGCAGCTTGGACAGGGGGCAATATCAGCCCCAGCATTTT. Translating gives CASSLDRGQYQPQHF. Using reference TRBV5-8 and TRBJ1-5 for the parts outside the CDR3, the full variable domain is EAGVTQSPTHLIKTRGQQATLRCSPISGHTSVYWYQQALGLGLQFLLWYDEGEERNRGNFPPRFSGRQFPNYSSELNVNALELEDSALYLCASSLDRGQYQPQHFGDGTRLSIL.

V usage is TRBV7-2 and J usage is TRBJ2-7, with TRBD1 as a possible D gene (5 bases). The CDR3 consists of 15 residues. With 5 bases removed from V and 2 bases from J, the gap between germline ends came to 16 bases. Germline-derived CDR1 and CDR2 are SGHTA and FQGNSA. The CDR3 DNA reads as TGTGCCAGCAGCCTAGGGGCAGGAATAACCTACGAGCAGTACTTC. It codes for CASSLGAGITYEQYF.

This clone was detected once. CDR3 nucleotides: TGTGCCAGCAGTTGGGCCACTAGCGGGAGAAAATACGAGCAGTACTTC. Residues: CASSWATSGRKYEQYF. This sequence joins TRBV2 and TRBJ2-7, with 11 nucleotides matching TRBD2. Germline assignment: CDR1 SNHLY and CDR2 FYNNEI. This CDR3 region has 16 residues. V was clipped by 5 bases and J by 4 bases; unmatched bases: 10.

This CDR3 reads CASKPDRGRYYEQYF. The CDR3, as DNA: TGTGCCAGCAAGCCAGACAGGGGACGATATTACGAGCAGTACTTC. V usage is TRBV2 and J usage is TRBJ2-7; 8 bases are shared with TRBD1. The CDR3 has 15 residues. Germline lookup yields CDR1 SNHLY and CDR2 FYNNEI. V gave up 7 bases and J gave up 4 bases; unmatched junction bases: 12.

The rearrangement uses TRBV6-5 and TRBJ1-1, with D possibly TRBD1 on 5 matching bases. The CDR3 is made up of 14 amino acids. V was pared by 2 bases and J by 11 bases, with 18 bases between. Germline-derived CDR1 and CDR2 are MNHEY and SVGAGI. The CDR3 sequence is CASSYDSTLLWAFF. CDR3 bases: TGTGCCAGCAGTTACGACAGTACACTGTTGTGGGCTTTCTTT.

The V call is TRBV28, the J call TRBJ1-2; 7 positions match TRBD1. This CDR3 is 13 amino acids long. Germline lookup yields CDR1 MDHEN and CDR2 SYDVKM. The J segment lost 0 bases and the V segment lost 8 bases, leaving 3 bases of the junction unmatched. The CDR3 sequence is CASRGTANYGYTF. In nucleotides, the CDR3 is TGTGCCAGCCGCGGGACAGCTAACTATGGCTACACCTTC.

Concerning this clone itself: The junction does not match germline at one end; this may be a read error. The chain combines TRBV7-7 with TRBJ2-3; the D gene is possibly TRBD2 (6 bases). This CDR3 region has 16 residues. CDR1 SSHAT and CDR2 FNYEAQ come from the germline V gene (reference sequence). The CDR3 nucleotides are TGTGCTAGCAGCTTAGCCGTCGGGGGAAGCACAGATACGCAGTATTTT. As protein: CASSLAVGGSTDTQYF.

The rearrangement joins TRBV7-3 to TRBJ2-3; the D gene is possibly TRBD1 (5 bases). The CDR3 has 14 residues. V was trimmed by 3 bases and J by 6 bases, leaving 13 bases between them. Germline CDR1 reads SGHTA; CDR2 reads FQGTGA. Here the CDR3 DNA reads TGTGCCAGCAGCTTGGGGCGAAGGCTGGATACGCAGTATTTT. This sequence encodes CASSLGRRLDTQYF. The full variable domain, rest sourced from reference TRBV7-3 and TRBJ2-3, is GAGVSQTPSNKVTEKGKYVELRCDPISGHTALYWYRQSLGQGPEFLIYFQGTGAADDSGLPNDRFFAVRPEGSVSTLKIQRTERGDSAVYLCASSLGRRLDTQYFGPGTRLTVL.

The chain combines TRBV7-2 with TRBJ2-5, with D tentatively TRBD2 (6 bases). Trimming stripped 4 bases from V and 3 bases from J, with 9 bases between. Germline CDR1 reads SGHTA; CDR2 reads FQGNSA. This CDR3 region has 13 residues. CDR3 residues: CASSWRVKETQYF. CDR3 sequence (DNA): TGTGCCAGCAGCTGGAGGGTAAAAGAGACCCAGTACTTC.

The chain uses TRBV5-1 and TRBJ1-1; D gene ambiguous. Germline V gene data show CDR1 as SGHRS and CDR2 as YFSETQ. The CDR3 is 14 amino acids. Trimming cost V 3 bases and J 1 base, with 10 bases left between them. In DNA form, the CDR3 reads TGCGCCAGCAGCTCAACACCCACGAACACTGAAGCTTTCTTT. This gives the protein CASSSTPTNTEAFF.

The chain employs TRBV28 and TRBJ2-7; maybe TRBD2 (6 bases). The CDR3 length is 14 residues. Trimming removed 3 bases from V and 2 bases from J, with 11 bases in between. Germline CDR1 and CDR2: MDHEN and SYDVKM. The CDR3 nucleotides read TGTGCCAGCAGTTTGCGGGATATACCCTACGAGCAGTACTTC. It specifies CASSLRDIPYEQYF.

V and J are TRBV7-3 and TRBJ1-2; perhaps TRBD1 as D (6 bases). The germline V gene encodes CDR1 SGHTA and CDR2 FQGTGA. The CDR3 has 16 amino acids. The V end lost 5 bases, the J end lost 4 bases, and 20 bases lay between the germline ends. CDR3 in DNA: TGTGCCAGCAGCCCGGCCCAGGCAGGGGTAATCTATGGCTACACCTTC. It is translated as CASSPAQAGVIYGYTF.

The chain's CDR3 is CASSVLSYEQYF. The CDR3 DNA follows: TGTGCCAGCAGTGTACTATCCTACGAGCAGTACTTC. This chain connects TRBV2 to TRBJ2-7; D unclear. The CDR3 covers 12 residues. V lost 4 bases, J lost 1 base, and 5 bases lay in between. CDR1 SNHLY and CDR2 FYNNEI come from the germline V gene.

V is TRBV28 and J is TRBJ2-5; 12 bases are shared with TRBD2. The V segment lost 6 bases and the J segment 7 bases; nucleotides outside the gene matches: 12. Per the germline V gene, CDR1 is MDHEN and CDR2 is SYDVKM. The CDR3 extends over 16 amino acids. Here the CDR3 reads CASSQTSGSRSMTQYF. Written as DNA, the CDR3 is TGTGCCAGCAGCCAGACTAGCGGGAGTCGATCCATGACCCAGTACTTC.

This clone has just a few counts. V usage is TRBV30 and J usage is TRBJ2-6, with TRBD2 identical over 9 bases. This CDR3 is 19 amino acids long. J lost 1 base, V lost 1 base, and 11 bases had no gene match. CDR1 is GTSNPN and CDR2 is SVGIG in the germline V gene (reference sequence). CDR3 loop: CAWSATRSLAGSGANVLTF. The CDR3 DNA is TGTGCCTGGAGTGCCACACGGAGCCTAGCGGGATCTGGGGCCAACGTCCTGACTTTC.

The V call is TRBV30, the J call TRBJ1-2; D is perhaps TRBD1 (6 bases). The V end was cut by 5 bases, the J end by 8 bases, with 15 bases between. The V gene's germline CDR1 is GTSNPN and CDR2 SVGIG (reference sequence). This CDR3 is built from 12 residues. Here the CDR3 reads CAWWLQGRGYTF. The CDR3 DNA follows: TGTGCCTGGTGGTTACAGGGACGAGGCTACACCTTC.

The gene calls are TRBV27 and TRBJ2-5; tentative D call: TRBD1 (5 bases). V gave up 3 bases and J gave up 4 bases, with 9 bases separating them. The CDR3 consists of 13 residues. CDR1 is MNHEY, CDR2 SMNVEV, per germline (reference sequence). This chain's CDR3 is CASSLRQGETQYF. For the CDR3, the DNA is TGTGCCAGCAGTTTGAGGCAGGGAGAGACCCAGTACTTC.

The rearrangement joins TRBV29-1 to TRBJ1-2; a weak D match, TRBD1 (6 bases). V lost 6 bases and J 5 bases, leaving 10 bases between the germline ends. The CDR3 totals 11 residues. The germline CDR1 and CDR2 sequences are SQVTM and ANQGSEA. The CDR3 sequence: CSVGAVYGYTF. The CDR3 region has the DNA TGCAGCGTGGGGGCGGTTTATGGCTACACCTTC.